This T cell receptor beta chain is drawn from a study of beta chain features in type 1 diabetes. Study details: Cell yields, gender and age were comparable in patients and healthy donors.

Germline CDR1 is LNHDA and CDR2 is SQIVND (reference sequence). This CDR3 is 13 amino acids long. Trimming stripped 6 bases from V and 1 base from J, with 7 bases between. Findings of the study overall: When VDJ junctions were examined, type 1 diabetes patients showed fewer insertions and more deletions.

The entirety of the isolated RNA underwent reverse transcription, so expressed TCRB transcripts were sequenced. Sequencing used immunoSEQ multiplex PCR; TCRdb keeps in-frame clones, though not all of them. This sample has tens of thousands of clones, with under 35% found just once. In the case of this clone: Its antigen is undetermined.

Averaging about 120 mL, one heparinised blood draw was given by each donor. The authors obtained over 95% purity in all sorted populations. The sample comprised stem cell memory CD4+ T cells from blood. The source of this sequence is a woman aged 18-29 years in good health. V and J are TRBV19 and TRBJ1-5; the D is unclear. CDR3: CASSVSSNQPQHF. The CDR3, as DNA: TGTGCCAGTAGCGTCTCCAGCAATCAGCCCCAGCATTTT.